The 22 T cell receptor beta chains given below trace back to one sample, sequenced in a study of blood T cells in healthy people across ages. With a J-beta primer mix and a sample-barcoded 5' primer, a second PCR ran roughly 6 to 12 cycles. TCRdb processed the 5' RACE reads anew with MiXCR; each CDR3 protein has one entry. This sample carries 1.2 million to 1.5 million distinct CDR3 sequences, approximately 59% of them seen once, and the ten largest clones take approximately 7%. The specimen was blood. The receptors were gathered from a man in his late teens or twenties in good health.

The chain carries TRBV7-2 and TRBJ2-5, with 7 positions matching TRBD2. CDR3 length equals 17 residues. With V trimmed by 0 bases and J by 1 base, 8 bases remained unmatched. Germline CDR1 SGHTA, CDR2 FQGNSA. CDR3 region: CASSLAGLGGGQETQYF. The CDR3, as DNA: TGTGCCAGCAGCTTAGCAGGACTAGGCGGGGGCCAAGAGACCCAGTACTTC.

As DNA, the CDR3 is TGTGCCACCAGCAGAGCAACAACTAATGAAAAACTGTTTTTT. It translates to CATSRATTNEKLFF. The chain has TRBV15 and TRBJ1-4; unclear D gene. The V end was cut by 1 base, the J end by 0 bases, with 3 bases between. Germline CDR1 LNHNV, CDR2 YYDKDF (reference sequence). The CDR3 loop spans 14 amino acids.

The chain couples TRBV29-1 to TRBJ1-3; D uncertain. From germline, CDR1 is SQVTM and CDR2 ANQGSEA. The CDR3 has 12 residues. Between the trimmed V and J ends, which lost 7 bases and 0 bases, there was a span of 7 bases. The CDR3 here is CSASISGNTIYF. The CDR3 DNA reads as TGCAGCGCCAGTATCTCTGGAAACACCATATATTTT.

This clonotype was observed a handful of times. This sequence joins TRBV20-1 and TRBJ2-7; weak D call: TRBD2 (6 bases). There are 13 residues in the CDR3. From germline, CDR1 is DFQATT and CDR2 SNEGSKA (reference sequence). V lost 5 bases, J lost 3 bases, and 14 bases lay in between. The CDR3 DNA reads TGCAGTGCTGAGACTAGTTGGGGCTACGAGCAGTACTTC. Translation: CSAETSWGYEQYF.

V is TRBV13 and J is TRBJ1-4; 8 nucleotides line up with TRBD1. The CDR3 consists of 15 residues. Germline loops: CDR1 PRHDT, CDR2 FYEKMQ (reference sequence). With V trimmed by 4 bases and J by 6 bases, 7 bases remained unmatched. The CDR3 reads CASSSKDRVDEKLFF. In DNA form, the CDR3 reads TGTGCCAGCAGCTCAAAGGACAGGGTCGATGAAAAACTGTTTTTT.

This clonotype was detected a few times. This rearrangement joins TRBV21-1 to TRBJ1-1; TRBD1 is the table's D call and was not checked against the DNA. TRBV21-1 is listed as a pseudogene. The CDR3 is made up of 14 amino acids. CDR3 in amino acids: CASSNLPPSPEAFF. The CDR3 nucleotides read TGTGCCAGCAGCAATTTGCCCCCCAGCCCTGAAGCTTTCTTT.

The CDR3 DNA reads TGCAGCGTTAGGGTTATCCCCGGGTATGCAGATACGCAGTATTTT. Translation: CSVRVIPGYADTQYF. This chain links TRBV29-1 with TRBJ2-3; D is unclear. Germline loops: CDR1 SQVTM, CDR2 ANQGSEA. This CDR3 is 15 amino acids long. Trimming removed 5 bases at V and 4 bases at J, with 19 bases between.

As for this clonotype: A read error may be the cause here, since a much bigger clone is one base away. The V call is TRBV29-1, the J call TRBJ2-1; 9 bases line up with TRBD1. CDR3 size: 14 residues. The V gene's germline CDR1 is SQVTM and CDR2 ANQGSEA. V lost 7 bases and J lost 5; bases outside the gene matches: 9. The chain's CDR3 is CSATGTGIHNEQFF. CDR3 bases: TGCAGCGCTACCGGGACAGGGATCCACAATGAGCAGTTCTTC.

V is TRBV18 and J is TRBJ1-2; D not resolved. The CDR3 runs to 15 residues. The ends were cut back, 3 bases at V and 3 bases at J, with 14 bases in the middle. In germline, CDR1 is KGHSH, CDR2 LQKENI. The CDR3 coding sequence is TGTGCCAGCTCACCGGTGGGCAGGCTTGACTATGGCTACACCTTC. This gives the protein CASSPVGRLDYGYTF.

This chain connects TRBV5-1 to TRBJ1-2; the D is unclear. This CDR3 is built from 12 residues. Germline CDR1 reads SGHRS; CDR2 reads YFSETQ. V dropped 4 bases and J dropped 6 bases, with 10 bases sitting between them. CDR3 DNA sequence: TGCGCCAGCAGCGTCGGACTGAATGGCTACACCTTC. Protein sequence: CASSVGLNGYTF.

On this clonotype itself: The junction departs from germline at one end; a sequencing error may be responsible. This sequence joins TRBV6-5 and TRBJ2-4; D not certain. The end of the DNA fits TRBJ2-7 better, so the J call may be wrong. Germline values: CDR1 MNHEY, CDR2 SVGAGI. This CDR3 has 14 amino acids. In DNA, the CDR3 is TGTGCCAGTAGTTACTCGCGGACGAATTACGAGCAGTACTTC. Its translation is CASSYSRTNYEQYF.

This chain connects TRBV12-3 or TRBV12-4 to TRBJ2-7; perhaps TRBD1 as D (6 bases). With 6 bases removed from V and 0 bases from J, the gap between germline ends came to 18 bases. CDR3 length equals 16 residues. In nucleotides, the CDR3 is TGTGCCAGCAGGCTAGGGGGAGTATTGCCCTCCTACGAGCAGTACTTC. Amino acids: CASRLGGVLPSYEQYF.

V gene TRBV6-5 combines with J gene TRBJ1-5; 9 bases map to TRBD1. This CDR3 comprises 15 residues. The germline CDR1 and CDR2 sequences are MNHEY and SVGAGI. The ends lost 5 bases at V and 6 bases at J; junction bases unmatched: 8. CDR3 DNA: TGTGCCAGCAGTCTCCGGGGACAGGGTTCTCAGCCCCAGCATTTT. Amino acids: CASSLRGQGSQPQHF.

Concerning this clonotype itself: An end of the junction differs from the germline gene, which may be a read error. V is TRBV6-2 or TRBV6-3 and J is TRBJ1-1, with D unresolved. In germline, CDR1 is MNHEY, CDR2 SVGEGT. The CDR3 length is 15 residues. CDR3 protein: CASSYLAPRNTEAFF. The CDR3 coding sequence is TGCGCCAGCAGTTACTTAGCCCCGCGGAACACTGAAGCTTTCTTT.

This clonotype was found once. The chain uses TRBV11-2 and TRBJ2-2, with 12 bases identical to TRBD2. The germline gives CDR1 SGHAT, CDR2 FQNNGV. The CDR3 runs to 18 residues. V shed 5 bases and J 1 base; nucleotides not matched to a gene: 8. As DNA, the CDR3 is TGTGCCAGCAGCCCCTGGACTAGCGGGGCCTTGAACACCGGGGAGCTGTTTTTT. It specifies CASSPWTSGALNTGELFF.

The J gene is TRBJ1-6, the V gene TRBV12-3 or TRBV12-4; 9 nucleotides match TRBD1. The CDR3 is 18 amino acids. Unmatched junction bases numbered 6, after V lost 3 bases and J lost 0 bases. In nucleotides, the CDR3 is TGTGCCAGCAGTTTGGACACAGGGGGCGCCTCCTATAATTCACCCCTCCACTTT. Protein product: CASSLDTGGASYNSPLHF.

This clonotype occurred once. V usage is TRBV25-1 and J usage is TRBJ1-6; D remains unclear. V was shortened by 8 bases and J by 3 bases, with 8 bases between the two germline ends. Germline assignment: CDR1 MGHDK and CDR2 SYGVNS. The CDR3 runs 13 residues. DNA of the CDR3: TGTGCCAGCGGCGGGTACTATAATTCACCCCTCCACTTT. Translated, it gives CASGGYYNSPLHF.

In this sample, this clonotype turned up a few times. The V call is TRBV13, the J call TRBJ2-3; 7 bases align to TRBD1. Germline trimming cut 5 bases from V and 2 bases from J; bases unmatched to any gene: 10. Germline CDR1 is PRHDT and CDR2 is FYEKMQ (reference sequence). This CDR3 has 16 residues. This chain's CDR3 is CASSRPTGKTTDTQYF. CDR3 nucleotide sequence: TGTGCCAGCAGCCGACCGACAGGGAAGACCACAGATACGCAGTATTTT.

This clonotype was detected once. In DNA, the CDR3 is TGTGCCAGCAGCTTAGCGCTCGCGGGCTTGGGAGATACGCAGTATTTT. Amino acids: CASSLALAGLGDTQYF. The rearrangement links TRBV11-1 to TRBJ2-3; D perhaps matches TRBD2 (5 bases). This CDR3 is built from 16 residues. CDR1 is SGHAT and CDR2 is FQDESV in the germline V gene (reference sequence). The V end was cut by 0 bases, the J end by 5 bases, with 15 bases between.

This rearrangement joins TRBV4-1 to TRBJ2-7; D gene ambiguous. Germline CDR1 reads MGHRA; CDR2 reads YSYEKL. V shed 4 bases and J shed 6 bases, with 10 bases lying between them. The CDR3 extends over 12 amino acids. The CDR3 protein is CASSRILGEQYF. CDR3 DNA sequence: TGCGCCAGCAGCCGCATTTTGGGCGAGCAGTACTTC.

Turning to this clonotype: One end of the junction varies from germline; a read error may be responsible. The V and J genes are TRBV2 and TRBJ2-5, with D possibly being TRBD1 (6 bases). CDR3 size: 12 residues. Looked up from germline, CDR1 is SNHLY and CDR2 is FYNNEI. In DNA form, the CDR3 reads TGTGTCAGCGACAGGAATCAAGAGACCCAGTACTTC. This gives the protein CVSDRNQETQYF.

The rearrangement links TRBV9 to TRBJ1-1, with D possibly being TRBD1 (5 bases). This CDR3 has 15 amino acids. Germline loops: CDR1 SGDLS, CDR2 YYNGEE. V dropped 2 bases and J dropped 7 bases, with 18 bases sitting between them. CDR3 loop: CASSVFAILDSEAFF. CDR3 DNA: TGTGCCAGCAGCGTCTTTGCAATCCTTGACAGTGAAGCTTTCTTT.